This T cell receptor beta chain appears in the sequencing data of a study of T cells after yellow fever vaccination. Study-level findings and limits: Few clonotypes appeared in both CD4 and CD8 compartments.

TCRdb reprocessed the 5' RACE reads via MiXCR and lists one record per CDR3 protein. The sample lists hundreds of thousands of distinct CDR3 sequences, 9% to 15% occurring once. Concerning this clonotype: Its antigen is as yet unknown.

CDR3 size: 13 residues. The germline V and J ends were trimmed by 6 bases and 4 bases, with 12 bases remaining between them. The V and J genes are TRBV12-3 or TRBV12-4 and TRBJ1-1, with D unclear. The sequenced sample was PBMCs, obtained on the day of the yellow fever booster vaccination. The source of this sequence is a man aged 25 to 40 who received the YFV17D yellow fever vaccine. The CDR3 sequence: CASSPRETTEAFF. CDR3 DNA sequence: TGTGCCAGCAGCCCTAGGGAGACCACTGAAGCTTTCTTT.